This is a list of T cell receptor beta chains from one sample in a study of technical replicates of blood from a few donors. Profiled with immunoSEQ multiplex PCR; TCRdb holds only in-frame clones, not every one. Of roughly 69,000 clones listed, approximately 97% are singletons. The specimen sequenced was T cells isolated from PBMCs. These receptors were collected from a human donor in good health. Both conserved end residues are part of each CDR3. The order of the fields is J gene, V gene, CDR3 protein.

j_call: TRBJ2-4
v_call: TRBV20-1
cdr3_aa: CSRAQGEIQYF

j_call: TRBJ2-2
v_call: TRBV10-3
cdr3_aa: CAITSETGELFF

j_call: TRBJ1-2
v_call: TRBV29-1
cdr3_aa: CSVEEGQGSNYGYTF

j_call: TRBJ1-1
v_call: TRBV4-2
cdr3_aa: CASSQHGGAGTEAFF

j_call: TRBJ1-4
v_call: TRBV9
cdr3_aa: CASSVGRTPTGGKEKLFF

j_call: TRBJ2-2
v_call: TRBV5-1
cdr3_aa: CASSTTGGNTGELFF

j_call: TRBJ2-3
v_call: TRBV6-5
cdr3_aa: CASSYNLADTQYF

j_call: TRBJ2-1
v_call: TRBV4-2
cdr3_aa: CASSQGTVTLSSYNEQFF

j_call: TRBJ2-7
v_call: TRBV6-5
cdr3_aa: CASTRIGRLTYEQYF

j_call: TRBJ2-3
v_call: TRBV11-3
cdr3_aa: CASSLGELAGATQYF

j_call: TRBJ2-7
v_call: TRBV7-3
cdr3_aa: CASSSGQGAYEQYF

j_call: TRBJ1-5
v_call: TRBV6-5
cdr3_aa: CASSSSILTGNQPQHF

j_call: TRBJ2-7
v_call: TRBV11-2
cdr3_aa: CASSSPVSYEQYF

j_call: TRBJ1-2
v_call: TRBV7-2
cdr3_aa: CASSFTGIVNGYTF

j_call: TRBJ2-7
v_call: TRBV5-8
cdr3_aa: CASSFLQDFSYEQYF

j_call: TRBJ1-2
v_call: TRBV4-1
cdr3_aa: CASSQVIVQGADYGYTF

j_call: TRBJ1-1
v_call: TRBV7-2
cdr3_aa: CASSPGGNTEAFF

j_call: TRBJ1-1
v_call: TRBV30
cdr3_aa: CAWRGQGAPTEAFF

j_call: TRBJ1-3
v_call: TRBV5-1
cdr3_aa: CASSLLGPRSAGNTIYF

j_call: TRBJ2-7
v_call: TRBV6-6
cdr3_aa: CASSPAVSSGRYEQYF

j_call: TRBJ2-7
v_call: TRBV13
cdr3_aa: CASSLGGEVYEQYF

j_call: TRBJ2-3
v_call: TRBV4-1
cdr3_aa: CASSRLAGDVSTDTQYF

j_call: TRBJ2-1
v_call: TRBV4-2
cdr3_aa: CASSQGLANEQFF

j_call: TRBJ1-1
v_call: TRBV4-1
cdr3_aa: CASSQAVQGYAEAFF

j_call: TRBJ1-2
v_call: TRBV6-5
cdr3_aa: CASCLSWQGDGYTF

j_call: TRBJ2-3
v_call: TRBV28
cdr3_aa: CASSSPGLAGDTQYF

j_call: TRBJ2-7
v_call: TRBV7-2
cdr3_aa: CASSFPSYEQYF

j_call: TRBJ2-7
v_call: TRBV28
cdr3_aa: CASSSKTGGLYFYEQYF

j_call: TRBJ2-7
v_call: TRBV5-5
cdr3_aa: CASSAQGQGYEQYF

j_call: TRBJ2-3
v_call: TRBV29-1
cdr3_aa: CSVKRGQSTDTQYF